The rows below give T cell receptor beta chains drawn from one sample of a study of regulatory T cells in long-lasting Graves disease. TCRdb recomputed calls from the multiplex PCR reads with MiXCR, one row per CDR3 protein. This table holds 530,000 or so distinct CDR3 sequences, 16% found once. This sample also belongs to another study, concerning T cells in Graves' hyperthyroidism and ophthalmopathy.

The material sequenced was peripheral blood mononuclear cells (PBMCs), taken at new diagnosis, from a patient treated with antithyroid drugs. These receptor sequences come from a young man with Graves disease. Both conserved end residues are part of each CDR3. The D gene is left open where the match is weak. Clone size is not always given. Where it is, it says once, few, many or a class for expanded clones.

size,V,J,length,D,DNA,CDR3
many,TRBV20-1,TRBJ2-7,17,.,TGCAGTGCTAGAGATATAGGTAGCGGTACCGATTATGGGGAGCAGTACTTC,CSARDIGSGTDYGEQYF
.,TRBV5-1,TRBJ2-1,16,.,TGCGCCAGCAGCCGACAACTGAAGGCCGATTACAATGAGCAGTTCTTC,CASSRQLKADYNEQFF
many,TRBV28,TRBJ2-5,14,TRBD2,TGTGCCAGCAGTTTTTTGACTAGCGGTGAGACCCAGTACTTC,CASSFLTSGETQYF
many,TRBV27,TRBJ1-2,15,TRBD1,TGTGCCAGCAGTTTACTTGGACAGGGGGCCTATGGCTACACCTTC,CASSLLGQGAYGYTF
many,TRBV2,TRBJ2-7,10,.,TGTGCCAGCCGACAGTCCAAGCAGTACTTC,CASRQSKQYF
many,TRBV10-3,TRBJ2-7,13,TRBD1,TGTGCCAGCACTAGGGGGCCATACTACGAGCAGTACTTC,CASTRGPYYEQYF
many,TRBV5-1,TRBJ2-5,15,TRBD2,TGCGCCAGCAGCACCGGGACTAGCGAACAAGAGACCCAGTACTTC,CASSTGTSEQETQYF
few,TRBV4-1,TRBJ2-7,15,TRBD2,TGCGCCAGCAGCCAACCGACTAGCGGGAGGTACGAGCAGTACTTC,CASSQPTSGRYEQYF
many,TRBV12-3/TRBV12-4,TRBJ2-7,14,.,TGTGCCAGCGGGGGATTTGGACAGAACTACGAGCAGTACTTC,CASGGFGQNYEQYF
many,TRBV5-1,TRBJ2-1,15,TRBD2,TGCGCCAGCAGCCCTGGGACTAGCGGGAGTTTTGAGCAGTTCTTC,CASSPGTSGSFEQFF
few,TRBV6-1,TRBJ1-3,15,.,TGTGCCAGCAGTGAAGGCCCTGTTTCAGCGAACACCATATATTTT,CASSEGPVSANTIYF
.,TRBV6-1,TRBJ1-5,12,.,TGTGCCAGCAGCCCAGATTGGCAGCCCCAGCATTTT,CASSPDWQPQHF
.,TRBV6-2/TRBV6-3,TRBJ2-1,11,.,TGTGCCAGCAGTAATGGGGGTGAGCAGTTCTTC,CASSNGGEQFF
few,TRBV7-2,TRBJ2-5,15,TRBD1,TGTGCCAGCAGCTCTGGACAGGTCGAACAAGAGACCCAGTACTTC,CASSSGQVEQETQYF
many,TRBV11-2,TRBJ1-1,14,TRBD1,TGTGCCAGCAGCTTGACAGGGGTCTACACTGAAGCTTTCTTT,CASSLTGVYTEAFF
many,TRBV2,TRBJ1-1,12,TRBD1,TGTGCCAGCAGTGCGAGACAGGGTGAAGCTTTCTTT,CASSARQGEAFF
.,TRBV28,TRBJ1-1,13,.,TGTGCCAGCACCCCACTTATGAACACTGAAGCTTTCTTT,CASTPLMNTEAFF
.,TRBV7-9,TRBJ1-2,17,.,TGTGCCAGCAGCCCAGATTTCGAGGGTCTCGCTAACTATGGCTACACCTTC,CASSPDFEGLANYGYTF
few,TRBV5-6,TRBJ2-2,13,.,TGTGCCAGCAGCTTGTGGCACACCGGGGAGCTGTTTTTT,CASSLWHTGELFF
few,TRBV5-5,TRBJ1-5,15,TRBD1,TGTGCCAGCAGCTTGGCCCCGACAGGGGATAGGCCCCAGCATTTT,CASSLAPTGDRPQHF